This T cell receptor (beta chain) emerged from a study of tissue T cells after allogeneic stem cell transplantation. Study conclusions and caveats: Motif-based clustering found tissue-specific repertoire signatures shared across patients, though few clones were shared. This small cohort was clinically heterogeneous, and sampling depth was a limitation.

Trimming took 10 bases from V and 4 from J; bases not matched to a gene: 8. The CDR3 consists of 14 residues. Germline V lookup: CDR1 MRHNA, CDR2 SNTAGT. Repertoires were generated with immunoSEQ multiplex PCR, while TCRdb's copy carries only in-frame clones and drops some. Found here are 10,000 to 15,000 clones, less than 85% of them singletons; the top ten hold 14%. A note on this clone: The antigen is not known.

V is TRBV6-4 and J is TRBJ2-1, with TRBD1 matching 9 bases. The TCR originated in a woman between 18 and 50 years old with breast cancer. Sequenced here: tissue from the right colon, sampled at autopsy. Here the CDR3 reads CANSGTGIYNEQFF. CDR3 in DNA: TGTGCCAACTCCGGGACAGGGATTTACAATGAGCAGTTCTTC.